Below are 27 T cell receptor beta chains sequenced from a single sample in a study of early T cells in non-severe SARS-CoV-2 infection. TCRdb processed the 5' RACE reads anew with MiXCR; each CDR3 protein has one entry. The table has roughly 60,000 distinct CDR3 sequences, over 9% seen once. Sequenced here: whole blood, sampled at baseline. All receptors come from an adult who was a healthcare worker with PCR-confirmed SARS-CoV-2 infection or an uninfected control (not recorded which).

This clonotype has at least ten counts. The chain links TRBV4-1 to TRBJ1-6; D not certain. Germline V lookup: CDR1 MGHRA, CDR2 YSYEKL. With 1 base removed from V and 9 bases from J, the gap between germline ends came to 19 bases. This CDR3 has 17 residues. CDR3 region: CASSQVLGRSKSSPLHF. In DNA, the CDR3 is TGCGCCAGCAGCCAAGTTCTGGGCAGGAGTAAATCTTCACCCCTCCACTTT.

This clonotype was seen many times. The chain employs TRBV20-1 and TRBJ2-1; either TRBD1 or TRBD2 may supply D (5 bases each). V gave up 1 base and J gave up 6 bases, with 16 bases separating them. From germline, CDR1 is DFQATT and CDR2 SNEGSKA (reference sequence). CDR3 length: 15 amino acids. CDR3 loop: CSARVNEGLSNEQFF. As DNA, the CDR3 is TGCAGTGCTAGAGTGAATGAGGGGCTTAGCAATGAGCAGTTCTTC.

This chain uses TRBV20-1 with TRBJ2-5; D uncertain. CDR3 length equals 15 residues. Trimming took off 1 base at V and 2 bases at J, with 14 bases between the two ends. Germline CDR1 DFQATT, CDR2 SNEGSKA (reference sequence). The CDR3: CSARVVGVWQETQYF. The CDR3 region has the DNA TGCAGTGCTAGAGTAGTCGGAGTATGGCAAGAGACCCAGTACTTC.

V is TRBV6-2 or TRBV6-3 and J is TRBJ2-3, with TRBD2 identical over 7 bases. V lost 5 bases to trimming and J lost 3 bases; unmatched junction nucleotides: 8. Per germline, CDR1 MNHEY and CDR2 SVGEGT. CDR3 length equals 15 residues. CDR3 bases: TGTGCCAGCAGTCGGGCTAGCGGTAGGACAGATACGCAGTATTTT. Its translation: CASSRASGRTDTQYF.

This clonotype came up many times. The V call is TRBV7-6, the J call TRBJ2-2; tentative D call: TRBD1 (5 bases). V lost 5 bases and J lost 0, with 13 bases in between. Germline V gene lookup returns CDR1 SGHVS and CDR2 FNYEAQ. This CDR3 region has 16 residues. DNA of the CDR3: TGTGCCAGCAGCCCAAACGACAGACCGAACACCGGGGAGCTGTTTTTT. As protein: CASSPNDRPNTGELFF.

This clonotype was counted only a few times. The chain couples TRBV6-5 to TRBJ2-1; D is unresolved. The CDR3 totals 13 residues. Trimming took 2 bases from V and 5 from J, leaving 7 bases between them. The germline gives CDR1 MNHEY, CDR2 SVGAGI. CDR3 sequence reads: CASSYQRNNEQFF. The CDR3 nucleotides are TGTGCCAGCAGTTACCAAAGGAACAATGAGCAGTTCTTC.

This clonotype has a handful of counts. This rearrangement joins TRBV7-9 to TRBJ2-1; D uncertain. Trimming removed 1 base at V and 4 bases at J, with 8 bases between. The CDR3 length is 14 residues. Germline CDR1 SEHNR, CDR2 FQNEAQ (reference sequence). CDR3 DNA: TGTGCCAGCAGCTTAGAGTCGGGTTACAATGAGCAGTTCTTC. This codes for CASSLESGYNEQFF.

A few counts support this clonotype. The chain carries TRBV5-5 and TRBJ1-1, with unresolved D. V lost 1 base, J lost 0 bases, and 10 bases lay in between. The CDR3 length is 15 residues. Looked up from germline, CDR1 is SGHKS and CDR2 is YYEKEE (reference sequence). For the CDR3, the DNA is TGTGCCAGCAGCTTGTACTGGAGTATGAACACTGAAGCTTTCTTT. Translating it yields CASSLYWSMNTEAFF.

This clonotype was recorded many times. This chain uses TRBV7-2 with TRBJ1-5, with D possibly TRBD1 on 6 matching bases. The CDR3 is 16 residues long. V lost 1 base and J lost 2, with 12 bases in between. Looked up from germline, CDR1 is SGHTA and CDR2 is FQGNSA. The chain's CDR3 is CASSLVFSGGNQPQHF. The CDR3 nucleotides are TGTGCCAGCAGCTTAGTCTTCTCAGGGGGCAATCAGCCCCAGCATTTT.

This clonotype was observed a handful of times. This chain links TRBV2 with TRBJ1-3, with TRBD1 matching over 8 bases. Germline V lookup: CDR1 SNHLY, CDR2 FYNNEI. Trimming cost V 7 bases and J 0 bases; bases outside gene matches: 5. CDR3 length equals 15 residues. The CDR3 DNA sequence: TGTGCCAGCAATCGACAGGGGAGCTCTGGAAACACCATATATTTT. Its protein product is CASNRQGSSGNTIYF.

This chain links TRBV20-1 with TRBJ1-6, with D uncertain. Trimming removed 0 bases from V and 5 bases from J, with 14 bases in between. The CDR3 extends over 16 amino acids. Germline V gene lookup returns CDR1 DFQATT and CDR2 SNEGSKA (reference sequence). This CDR3 is CSARDRWVWDNSPLHF. The CDR3 bases are TGCAGTGCTAGAGATCGATGGGTGTGGGATAATTCACCCCTCCACTTT.

The chain uses TRBV18 and TRBJ1-2; D remains ambiguous. Germline-derived CDR1 and CDR2 are KGHSH and LQKENI. This CDR3 spans 13 amino acids. V was clipped by 1 base and J by 6 bases, with 9 bases between them. The CDR3 loop reads CASSPRGVDGYTF. CDR3 coding DNA: TGTGCCAGCTCACCACGAGGAGTTGATGGCTACACCTTC.

The chain uses TRBV7-9 and TRBJ2-2; D call uncertain. The CDR3 sequence is 17 residues long. V was pared by 5 bases and J by 4 bases, with 20 bases between. The V gene's germline CDR1 is SEHNR and CDR2 FQNEAQ (reference sequence). CDR3 protein: CASSGRSGLLITGELFF. The CDR3 DNA follows: TGTGCCAGCAGCGGGCGGTCCGGTCTTTTAATCACCGGGGAGCTGTTTTTT.

In its sample, this clonotype was seen a few times. The rearrangement uses TRBV20-1 and TRBJ2-7, with D possibly being TRBD2 (5 bases). The CDR3 runs to 12 residues. Germline V lookup: CDR1 DFQATT, CDR2 SNEGSKA (reference sequence). Trimming left V 4 bases short and J 7 bases short, with 14 bases between. The CDR3 protein is CSATWGTGEQYF. The CDR3 region has the DNA TGCAGTGCTACATGGGGTACGGGGGAGCAGTACTTC.

This sequence joins TRBV9 and TRBJ2-7; 12 bases are a match to TRBD2. Trimming cost V 1 base and J 5 bases; bases outside gene matches: 7. Germline V CDR1 and CDR2: SGDLS, YYNGEE. The CDR3 has 16 amino acids. The CDR3 region is CASSVQRGLAGHEQYF. The CDR3 bases are TGTGCCAGCAGCGTACAACGAGGACTAGCGGGACACGAGCAGTACTTC.

The V call is TRBV7-3, the J call TRBJ1-1; no clear D gene. Germline loops: CDR1 SGHTA, CDR2 FQGTGA. Trimming removed 6 bases at V and 1 base at J, with 12 bases between. The CDR3 length is 14 residues. The CDR3 DNA sequence: TGTGCCAGCAGTCTCATAGATGGGAACACTGAAGCTTTCTTT. This codes for CASSLIDGNTEAFF. The full variable domain, rest sourced from reference TRBV7-3 and TRBJ1-1, is GAGVSQTPSNKVTEKGKYVELRCDPISGHTALYWYRQSLGQGPEFLIYFQGTGAADDSGLPNDRFFAVRPEGSVSTLKIQRTERGDSAVYLCASSLIDGNTEAFFGQGTRLTVV.

The rearrangement joins TRBV5-6 to TRBJ1-2; D may be TRBD1 (6 bases). With 0 bases removed from V and 7 bases from J, the gap between germline ends came to 10 bases. Germline CDR1 and CDR2: SGHDT and YYEEEE. The CDR3 extends over 13 amino acids. The CDR3 coding sequence is TGTGCCAGCAGCTTGGCAGGGGATCGTGGCTACACCTTC. Translating it yields CASSLAGDRGYTF. Complete variable domain (other parts from reference TRBV5-6 and TRBJ1-2): DAGVTQSPTHLIKTRGQQVTLRCSPKSGHDTVSWYQQALGQGPQFIFQYYEEEERQRGNFPDRFSGHQFPNYSSELNVNALLLGDSALYLCASSLAGDRGYTFGSGTRLTVV.

This clonotype occurred many times. This sequence joins TRBV30 and TRBJ1-1; D may be TRBD1 (6 bases). The V end lost 3 bases, the J end lost 6 bases, and 14 bases lay between the germline ends. Germline CDR1 is GTSNPN and CDR2 is SVGIG (reference sequence). This CDR3 has 13 amino acids. The CDR3 region is CAWRNREWAEAFF. The CDR3 DNA is TGTGCCTGGAGGAACAGGGAATGGGCTGAAGCTTTCTTT.

There are many counts of this clonotype. The chain combines TRBV20-1 with TRBJ1-3; TRBD1 is a possible D gene (6 bases). Trimming stripped 6 bases from V and 1 base from J, with 10 bases between. This CDR3 is 13 amino acids long. CDR1 DFQATT and CDR2 SNEGSKA come from the germline V gene (reference sequence). This chain's CDR3 is CSAEGGSGNTIYF. Here the CDR3 DNA reads TGCAGTGCCGAGGGGGGTTCTGGAAACACCATATATTTT.

This clonotype was detected only a few times. The chain is built from TRBV7-8 and TRBJ2-5, with 11 nucleotides matching TRBD2. The CDR3 loop spans 14 amino acids. Germline assignment: CDR1 SGHVS and CDR2 FQNEAQ. V was clipped by 5 bases and J by 5 bases; unmatched bases: 4. The CDR3: CASSAGLAVETQYF. The CDR3 bases are TGTGCCAGCAGCGCGGGACTAGCGGTGGAGACCCAGTACTTC.

This clonotype has just a few counts. The chain has TRBV6-2 or TRBV6-3 and TRBJ2-3; D remains unclear. Germline CDR1 and CDR2: MNHEY and SVGEGT. CDR3 size: 15 residues. Trimming stripped 5 bases from V and 2 bases from J, with 14 bases between. DNA of the CDR3: TGTGCCAGCAGTCCAGGACGAGGATTCACAGATACGCAGTATTTT. Amino acid sequence: CASSPGRGFTDTQYF.

The chain employs TRBV9 and TRBJ2-5, with D perhaps given as TRBD1 or TRBD2 (5 bases each). The CDR3 is 14 amino acids. Germline values: CDR1 SGDLS, CDR2 YYNGEE. V lost 0 bases and J 3 bases, leaving 9 bases between the germline ends. The CDR3 loop reads CASSVDGGKETQYF. CDR3 in DNA: TGTGCCAGCAGCGTAGATGGGGGAAAAGAGACCCAGTACTTC.

This clonotype appeared a few times. The chain recombines TRBV20-1 with TRBJ2-3, with D tentatively TRBD2 (6 bases). The CDR3 is 12 amino acids. CDR1 DFQATT and CDR2 SNEGSKA come from the germline V gene (reference sequence). V lost 7 bases, J lost 3 bases, and 11 bases lay in between. The CDR3 loop is CSVKAGTDTQYF. The CDR3 nucleotides read TGCAGTGTGAAGGCGGGGACAGATACGCAGTATTTT.

The gene calls are TRBV2 and TRBJ2-1; 14 bases agree with TRBD2. Germline V CDR1 and CDR2: SNHLY, FYNNEI. The ends lost 6 bases at V and 1 base at J; junction bases unmatched: 5. This CDR3 region has 17 residues. CDR3 DNA sequence: TGTGCCAGCAGCTCGACTAGCGGGGGGGGATCCTACAATGAGCAGTTCTTC. Translating it yields CASSSTSGGGSYNEQFF.

At least ten counts were recorded for this clonotype. The J gene is TRBJ1-4, the V gene TRBV18; D may be TRBD1 (6 bases). The CDR3 consists of 14 residues. Germline CDR1 is KGHSH and CDR2 is LQKENI. The V end lost 6 bases, the J end lost 3 bases, and 11 bases lay between the germline ends. The CDR3 nucleotides read TGTGCCAGCTCCCGGACAGATTCTAATGAAAAACTGTTTTTT. Protein: CASSRTDSNEKLFF.

This clonotype has more than one count but fewer than ten. The V and J genes are TRBV7-9 and TRBJ1-1; D call uncertain. CDR1 SEHNR and CDR2 FQNEAQ come from the germline V gene (reference sequence). Between the trimmed V and J ends, which lost 0 bases and 1 base, there was a span of 9 bases. The length of the CDR3 is 15 residues. CDR3 in amino acids: CASSLALGPNTEAFF. In DNA form, the CDR3 reads TGTGCCAGCAGCTTAGCACTGGGCCCGAACACTGAAGCTTTCTTT.

V and J are TRBV25-1 and TRBJ2-5, with D possibly being TRBD1 (6 bases). Germline assignment: CDR1 MGHDK and CDR2 SYGVNS. V was trimmed by 4 bases and J by 2 bases, leaving 17 bases between them. This CDR3 spans 16 amino acids. Here the CDR3 DNA reads TGTGCCAGCAGTGCCCCCGCCACAACAGGGCAAGAGACCCAGTACTTC. Its protein product is CASSAPATTGQETQYF.